A single sample is the source of the 22 T cell receptor beta chains below, sequenced in a study of patients and donors after allogeneic stem cell transplantation (TCRdb year 2020). Receptors were amplified or captured by RT-PCR. TCRdb names NextSeq 550 as the instrument used. TCRdb reprocessed the public reads (quality trimming at Q25 with fastp, clone calling with MiXCR) and kept in-frame beta chains. Rows are unified per CDR3 protein, each entry keeping the most common DNA and genes. A total of roughly 880,000 distinct CDR3 sequences appear in this sample, about a sixth of them only once. The ten largest account for approximately 5.9% of the sample. The sample consisted of blood, either unsorted or a sorted T cell fraction (not recorded which). The receptor source for this set is a human donor who was either an allogeneic HSCT recipient or a stem cell or donor lymphocyte infusion donor (not recorded which). It is not recorded whose cells these are; they may come from a transplant donor.

J is TRBJ2-1 and V is TRBV5-1; maybe TRBD2 (6 bases). Germline CDR1 reads SGHRS; CDR2 reads YFSETQ. The CDR3 covers 13 residues. Trimming shortened V by 2 bases and J by 7 bases, and 10 bases separated the two germline ends. The CDR3 reads CASSLGGKNEQFF. CDR3 nucleotide sequence: TGCGCCAGCAGCTTAGGAGGGAAGAATGAGCAGTTCTTC.

This clonotype was counted many times. The chain uses TRBV12-3 or TRBV12-4 and TRBJ2-5; D possibly matches TRBD1 or TRBD2 (5 bases each). The CDR3 extends over 13 amino acids. Trimming cost V 3 bases and J 8 bases, with 13 bases left between them. For the CDR3, the DNA is TGTGCCAGCAGTTTTGGGGCGGGCCCAACCCAGTACTTC. It translates to CASSFGAGPTQYF.

J is TRBJ2-2 and V is TRBV5-5, with D possibly called TRBD1 or TRBD2 (5 bases each). There are 15 residues in the CDR3. Trimming took off 6 bases at V and 5 bases at J, with 17 bases between the two ends. CDR1 is SGHKS and CDR2 is YYEKEE in the germline V gene (reference sequence). The CDR3 sequence is CASTPPGGRTGELFF. Written as DNA, the CDR3 is TGTGCCAGCACCCCTCCTGGGGGAAGGACCGGGGAGCTGTTTTTT.

The chain employs TRBV10-3 and TRBJ2-7; 8 nucleotides match TRBD2. CDR3 size: 15 residues. Germline CDR1 ENHRY, CDR2 SYGVKD. V lost 4 bases and J lost 1; bases outside the gene matches: 6. CDR3 coding DNA: TGTGCCATCAGTGGGGCGGGAGGCCCATCCTACGAGCAGTACTTC. Its translation is CAISGAGGPSYEQYF.

V and J are TRBV14 and TRBJ2-1; D not resolved. Germline assignment: CDR1 SGHDN and CDR2 FVKESK. This CDR3 is 17 amino acids long. Trimming shortened V by 0 bases and J by 3 bases, and 15 bases separated the two germline ends. CDR3 DNA: TGTGCCAGCAGCCAAGAAGGAAGAGTAGCTGGCTACAATGAGCAGTTCTTC. This sequence encodes CASSQEGRVAGYNEQFF.

The chain carries TRBV5-1 and TRBJ2-7; TRBD1 matches at 8 bases. Germline values: CDR1 SGHRS, CDR2 YFSETQ. CDR3 length: 16 residues. V lost 5 bases and J lost 2; bases outside the gene matches: 12. The CDR3 region has the DNA TGCGCCAGCAGTCTGACACCCGGGACAGGAGCCTACGAGCAGTACTTC. Translation: CASSLTPGTGAYEQYF.

The chain links TRBV5-1 to TRBJ2-2; D possibly corresponds to TRBD2 (6 bases). Germline V gene data show CDR1 as SGHRS and CDR2 as YFSETQ. The CDR3 consists of 14 residues. V lost 5 bases and J 6 bases, leaving 14 bases between the germline ends. This CDR3 reads CASRPLTGAGELFF. CDR3 DNA: TGCGCCAGCAGACCACTGACGGGGGCCGGGGAGCTGTTTTTT.

The rearrangement uses TRBV24-1 and TRBJ2-3; TRBD1 matches 8 bases. Per the germline V gene, CDR1 is KGHDR and CDR2 is SFDVKD. This CDR3 contains 16 residues. Trimming at V came to 4 bases and at J to 4 bases, leaving 9 bases not matched to a gene. Here the CDR3 DNA reads TGTGCCACCAGTGACCCCGGACAGGGTAAATCAGATACGCAGTATTTT. The encoded protein is CATSDPGQGKSDTQYF.

The chain uses TRBV5-1 and TRBJ2-6, with D possibly TRBD1 on 6 matching bases. The CDR3 contains 16 residues. Germline values: CDR1 SGHRS, CDR2 YFSETQ. V lost 0 bases and J 1 base, leaving 8 bases between the germline ends. CDR3: CASSLDRASGANVLTF. DNA for the CDR3: TGCGCCAGCAGCTTGGACAGGGCTTCTGGGGCCAACGTCCTGACTTTC. The full variable domain, in which reference TRBV5-1 and TRBJ2-6 provide the parts outside the CDR3, is KAGVTQTPRYLIKTRGQQVTLSCSPISGHRSVSWYQQTPGQGLQFLFEYFSETQRNKGNFPGRFSGRQFSNSRSEMNVSTLELGDSALYLCASSLDRASGANVLTFGAGSRLTVL.

This clonotype was recorded a few times. This chain uses TRBV2 with TRBJ2-1, with 9 bases lining up with TRBD2. The CDR3 runs 16 residues. CDR1 and CDR2 from the germline V gene are SNHLY and FYNNEI. J lost 8 bases, V lost 1 base, and 9 bases had no gene match. The CDR3 nucleotides read TGTGCCAGCAGTGAAGGGCCGGGACTAGCTGACTATGAGCAGTTCTTC. This codes for CASSEGPGLADYEQFF.

This clonotype has at least ten counts. The rearrangement links TRBV7-8 to TRBJ2-3, with 12 bases aligning to TRBD2. The CDR3 has 17 residues. Germline V gives CDR1 SGHVS, CDR2 FQNEAQ. V shed 3 bases and J 5 bases; nucleotides not matched to a gene: 9. CDR3 sequence: CASSFRLAGGPQDTQYF. For the CDR3, the DNA is TGTGCCAGCAGCTTTCGGCTAGCGGGAGGGCCACAAGATACGCAGTATTTT.

The V and J genes are TRBV20-1 and TRBJ1-6; 8 nucleotides match TRBD1. The germline V gene encodes CDR1 DFQATT and CDR2 SNEGSKA (reference sequence). The ends lost 6 bases at V and 9 bases at J; junction bases unmatched: 7. The CDR3 loop spans 13 amino acids. DNA of the CDR3: TGCAGTGCCCCCGGGACAGGAGCTTCACCCCTCCACTTT. Its translation: CSAPGTGASPLHF.

This clonotype appeared once. The CDR3 region is CAICPFAGQPQHF. The CDR3 DNA reads TGTGCCATCTGTCCCTTCGCGGGTCAGCCCCAGCATTTT. The J gene is TRBJ1-5, the V gene TRBV10-3; D not certain. Per germline, CDR1 ENHRY and CDR2 SYGVKD. The CDR3 extends over 13 amino acids. The germline V and J ends were trimmed by 8 bases and 6 bases, with 14 bases remaining between them.

The chain carries TRBV6-2 or TRBV6-3 and TRBJ2-5; 7 nucleotides line up with TRBD1. The CDR3 runs 15 residues. CDR1 is MNHEY, CDR2 SVGEGT, per germline. The ends lost 4 bases at V and 2 bases at J; junction bases unmatched: 7. CDR3 loop: CASSFRDRRQETQYF. The CDR3 DNA is TGTGCCAGCAGTTTCCGGGACAGAAGACAAGAGACCCAGTACTTC.

This clonotype was recorded a few times. This rearrangement joins TRBV12-3 or TRBV12-4 to TRBJ2-5; D gene unclear. V shed 6 bases and J shed 5 bases, with 13 bases lying between them. This CDR3 has 13 amino acids. The chain's CDR3 is CASSPRAYETQYF. The DNA for the CDR3 is TGTGCCAGCAGCCCCCGGGCGTACGAGACCCAGTACTTC.

This clonotype was seen a handful of times. The chain uses TRBV6-1 and TRBJ2-7, with a possible D match to TRBD1 (6 bases). The germline V gene has CDR1 MNHNS and CDR2 SASEGT. Trimming left V 6 bases short and J 0 bases short, with 12 bases between. The CDR3 contains 14 residues. CDR3 sequence: CASRRQDPSYEQYF. DNA of the CDR3: TGTGCCAGCAGACGACAGGACCCCTCCTACGAGCAGTACTTC.

This clonotype was observed a handful of times. This rearrangement joins TRBV7-8 to TRBJ1-1; D unclear. Germline V CDR1 and CDR2: SGHVS, FQNEAQ. V was clipped by 1 base and J by 11 bases, with 5 bases between them. The CDR3 runs to 10 residues. CDR3 sequence: CASSLEAAFF. In DNA form, the CDR3 reads TGTGCCAGCAGCTTAGAGGCGGCTTTCTTT. The whole variable domain, remainder taken from reference TRBV7-8 and TRBJ1-1, is GAGVSQSPRYKVAKRGQDVALRCDPISGHVSLFWYQQALGQGPEFLTYFQNEAQLDKSGLPSDRFFAERPEGSVSTLKIQRTQQEDSAVYLCASSLEAAFFGQGTRLTVV.

This clonotype was picked up a small number of times. This rearrangement joins TRBV27 to TRBJ2-2; D may match TRBD1 or TRBD2 (5 bases each). The CDR3 totals 13 residues. The germline CDR1 and CDR2 sequences are MNHEY and SMNVEV (reference sequence). V shed 3 bases and J shed 9 bases, with 11 bases lying between them. The DNA for the CDR3 is TGTGCCAGCAGTTTCTTAGGGGACCGGGAGCTGTTTTTT. Its translation: CASSFLGDRELFF.

This rearrangement joins TRBV6-5 to TRBJ2-7; D remains ambiguous. The CDR3 covers 13 residues. The V gene's germline CDR1 is MNHEY and CDR2 SVGAGI. V dropped 2 bases and J dropped 5 bases, with 10 bases sitting between them. This chain's CDR3 is CASSYRAGDEQYF. In nucleotides, the CDR3 is TGTGCCAGCAGTTACAGGGCAGGAGACGAGCAGTACTTC.

This clonotype has a handful of counts. This rearrangement joins TRBV2 to TRBJ1-2; D gene uncertain. Trimming cost V 0 bases and J 0 bases, with 8 bases left between them. This CDR3 is built from 15 residues. From germline, CDR1 is SNHLY and CDR2 FYNNEI. In nucleotides, the CDR3 is TGTGCCAGCAGTGAAGCGAGGGCGGCTAACTATGGCTACACCTTC. Amino acid sequence: CASSEARAANYGYTF.

The chain joins TRBV4-2 to TRBJ2-1; the D gene is possibly TRBD2 (5 bases). This CDR3 is built from 19 residues. Germline V gives CDR1 LGHNA, CDR2 YNFKEQ. V lost 0 bases and J lost 0, with 18 bases in between. For the CDR3, the DNA is TGTGCCAGCAGCCAAGAGAGGGAGCGCCCTTTAAGCTCCTACAATGAGCAGTTCTTC. It codes for CASSQERERPLSSYNEQFF.

The chain has TRBV20-1 and TRBJ1-5; TRBD1 aligns across 7 bases. V lost 5 bases to trimming and J lost 7 bases; unmatched junction nucleotides: 8. The CDR3 has 13 amino acids. Germline V lookup: CDR1 DFQATT, CDR2 SNEGSKA (reference sequence). The CDR3 bases are TGCAGTGCTTTCGACAGGGCGAAACAGCCCCAGCATTTT. Protein sequence: CSAFDRAKQPQHF.